The clone carrying this T cell receptor beta chain was recorded at least ten times. Time point indicated: healthy volunteer bleed at 6 weeks. Before extraction, the whole blood was not fractionated, and total RNA was taken from it. The sample belongs to a study of human T cells and chemical hapten exposure. Study context: Per-sample TCR yield variability stemmed mainly from small pooled library volume differences.

In the original analysis: A typical sample had 95,638 TCRs, with roughly 23,224 to 690,600 overall. TCRdb independently ran MiXCR on the RACE reads; one entry per CDR3 protein. These V and J calls are TCRdb output, not the study's own analysis. Here the sample spans 35,000 to 50,000 distinct CDR3 sequences, around 3.4% being singletons. Per germline, CDR1 GTSNPN and CDR2 SVGIG (reference sequence). V gave up 4 bases and J gave up 11 bases; unmatched junction bases: 5. The length of the CDR3 is 11 residues. The receptor's source is a human donor in good health. Some clones in this sample may be carry-over from other donors' samples. Sample: whole blood. The chain joins TRBV30 to TRBJ2-1; 7 bases fit TRBD2. This CDR3 reads CAWNRDYQQFF. CDR3 bases: TGTGCCTGGAACCGGGACTACCAGCAGTTCTTC.